These 18 T cell receptor beta chains share one sample of origin, sequenced in a study of CD8+ T cells in alopecia areata. Treatment given: oral pan-JAK inhibitor, 5-10 mg twice daily. RNA was extracted and reverse transcribed into cDNA as the sequencing template. Measured with immunoSEQ multiplex PCR; TCRdb has only the in-frame clones, and not every one. The sample includes some 150,000 clones, about 86% of them seen just once. Specimen: CD8+ T cells sorted from blood, collected at week 4, from a patient treated with tofacitinib. These receptors were taken from a human donor with alopecia areata.

This clone was observed a handful of times. The chain joins TRBV6-1 to TRBJ1-2; D ambiguous. Germline V gene data show CDR1 as MNHNS and CDR2 as SASEGT. The V end was cut by 0 bases, the J end by 7 bases, with 0 bases between. The CDR3 is made up of 10 amino acids. CDR3 coding DNA: TGTGCCAGCAGTGAAGCTGGCTACACCTTC. Its protein product is CASSEAGYTF.

The J gene is TRBJ1-1, the V gene TRBV29-1, with D tentatively TRBD1 (5 bases). Per the germline V gene, CDR1 is SQVTM and CDR2 is ANQGSEA. This CDR3 contains 14 residues. V was clipped by 3 bases and J by 0 bases, with 11 bases between them. DNA for the CDR3: TGCAGCGTTGACCGTCAGGGCTTGAACACTGAAGCTTTCTTT. It specifies CSVDRQGLNTEAFF.

The chain joins TRBV9 to TRBJ1-2; D uncertain. The length of the CDR3 is 16 residues. Trimming took off 4 bases at V and 6 bases at J, with 22 bases between the two ends. Germline V gives CDR1 SGDLS, CDR2 YYNGEE. CDR3 loop: CASSPQAREIADGYTF. In DNA, the CDR3 is TGTGCCAGCAGCCCACAAGCACGGGAGATAGCGGATGGCTACACCTTC. The full variable domain, rest sourced from reference TRBV9 and TRBJ1-2, is DSGVTQTPKHLITATGQRVTLRCSPRSGDLSVYWYQQSLDQGLQFLIQYYNGEERAKGNILERFSAQQFPDLHSELNLSSLELGDSALYFCASSPQAREIADGYTFGSGTRLTVV.

The chain combines TRBV29-1 with TRBJ1-5, with a tentative D call TRBD1 (5 bases). Trimming removed 7 bases at V and 3 bases at J, with 16 bases between. The CDR3 has 14 residues. Germline lookup yields CDR1 SQVTM and CDR2 ANQGSEA. CDR3 region: CSAWTRRDNQPQHF. In DNA, the CDR3 is TGCAGCGCCTGGACAAGGAGGGACAATCAGCCCCAGCATTTT.

J is TRBJ2-7 and V is TRBV5-1; D might be TRBD2 (5 bases). CDR1 SGHRS and CDR2 YFSETQ come from the germline V gene. CDR3 length: 14 amino acids. V was cut by 2 bases and J by 4 bases, with 13 bases left in between. The CDR3 nucleotides read TGCGCCAGCAGCTTCGGACTGGACTTTTACGAGCAGTACTTC. Translated, it gives CASSFGLDFYEQYF.

The chain is built from TRBV10-1 and TRBJ1-5; unclear D gene. This CDR3 is built from 11 residues. With 3 bases removed from V and 8 bases from J, the gap between germline ends came to 5 bases. The germline V gene has CDR1 WNHNN and CDR2 SYGVQD (reference sequence). CDR3 in amino acids: CASSDDKPQHF. CDR3 bases: TGCGCCAGCAGTGACGATAAGCCCCAGCATTTT.

This chain uses TRBV23-1 with TRBJ2-1; the match to TRBD1 covers 7 bases. TRBV23-1 carries the ORF label, with uncertain function. This CDR3 region has 16 residues. Trimming took 8 bases from V and 0 from J; bases not matched to a gene: 10. The CDR3 nucleotides read TGCGCCAGCCTGCATCTGTCAGGGGGCTCCTACAATGAGCAGTTCTTC. Its translation is CASLHLSGGSYNEQFF.

The chain couples TRBV29-1 to TRBJ2-1; 14 bases are a match to TRBD2. Germline V gene data show CDR1 as SQVTM and CDR2 as ANQGSEA. CDR3 length equals 17 residues. Trimming cost V 0 bases and J 5 bases; bases outside gene matches: 6. The CDR3 here is CSVEDLLGLAGDNEQFF. Written as DNA, the CDR3 is TGCAGCGTTGAAGACCTTCTGGGACTAGCGGGGGACAATGAGCAGTTCTTC.

The chain combines TRBV27 with TRBJ2-7, with 7 nucleotides matching TRBD2. This CDR3 spans 14 amino acids. The V gene's germline CDR1 is MNHEY and CDR2 SMNVEV (reference sequence). V was clipped by 10 bases and J by 3 bases; unmatched bases: 12. The CDR3 here is CATSRLADYYEQYF. CDR3 coding DNA: TGTGCCACCTCACGGCTAGCGGATTACTACGAGCAGTACTTC.

CDR3: CASSLGLAYEQYF. CDR3 sequence (DNA): TGTGCCAGCAGCCTCGGACTAGCCTACGAGCAGTACTTC. The rearrangement uses TRBV7-2 and TRBJ2-7; 7 bases agree with TRBD2. The CDR3 loop spans 13 amino acids. Germline trimming cut 5 bases from V and 2 bases from J; bases unmatched to any gene: 3. Germline assignment: CDR1 SGHTA and CDR2 FQGNSA.

This clone turned up a few times. The chain combines TRBV20-1 with TRBJ2-1; D not certain. V was pared by 3 bases and J by 7 bases, with 7 bases between. Germline values: CDR1 DFQATT, CDR2 SNEGSKA (reference sequence). CDR3 size: 11 residues. CDR3 loop: CSASVGNEQFF. The DNA for the CDR3 is TGCAGTGCTAGTGTGGGGAATGAGCAGTTCTTC.

The chain employs TRBV2 and TRBJ2-7; no clear D. Germline CDR1 SNHLY, CDR2 FYNNEI. With 3 bases removed from V and 6 bases from J, the gap between germline ends came to 12 bases. The CDR3 has 13 amino acids. CDR3 sequence (DNA): TGTGCCAGCAGTGAGTTAGCAGAAGGCGAGCAGTACTTC. Amino acid sequence: CASSELAEGEQYF.

This chain connects TRBV30 to TRBJ2-7; 7 bases map to TRBD1. J was trimmed by 2 bases and V by 4 bases; bases with no gene match: 11. The CDR3 runs 15 residues. Germline V gene lookup returns CDR1 GTSNPN and CDR2 SVGIG (reference sequence). CDR3 protein: CAWNLRDSLTYEQYF. DNA for the CDR3: TGTGCCTGGAACCTCCGGGACAGCCTAACCTACGAGCAGTACTTC.

The genes are TRBV29-1 and TRBJ2-7; D may be TRBD2 (5 bases). CDR1 and CDR2 (germline): SQVTM, ANQGSEA. CDR3 length: 15 amino acids. The V end was cut by 2 bases, the J end by 2 bases, with 16 bases between. The CDR3 is CSVEREDPGAYEQYF. The CDR3, as DNA: TGCAGCGTTGAACGTGAGGACCCCGGGGCCTACGAGCAGTACTTC.

In this sample, this clone turned up once. Other DNA sequences in this sample translate to the same CDR3. The rearrangement joins TRBV29-1 to TRBJ1-1; D not certain. Trimming took 4 bases from V and 1 from J, leaving 7 bases between them. The CDR3 has 12 residues. CDR1 is SQVTM and CDR2 is ANQGSEA in the germline V gene. The CDR3 protein is CSVGQSNTEAFF. DNA for the CDR3: TGCAGCGTTGGGCAGTCGAACACTGAAGCTTTCTTT.

The chain couples TRBV9 to TRBJ2-7; D unclear. Trimming shortened V by 0 bases and J by 2 bases, and 9 bases separated the two germline ends. The CDR3 sequence is 14 residues long. The germline V gene has CDR1 SGDLS and CDR2 YYNGEE. The chain's CDR3 is CASSVVEAPYEQYF. The CDR3 nucleotides read TGTGCCAGCAGCGTAGTTGAGGCCCCCTACGAGCAGTACTTC.

V is TRBV6-1 and J is TRBJ2-7, with TRBD1 matching over 7 bases. There are 15 residues in the CDR3. Unmatched junction bases numbered 10, after V lost 6 bases and J lost 2 bases. The germline V gene has CDR1 MNHNS and CDR2 SASEGT. The CDR3: CASRPPGTVTYEQYF. CDR3 coding DNA: TGTGCCAGCAGGCCTCCGGGGACAGTCACCTACGAGCAGTACTTC.

The V gene is TRBV11-2, the J gene TRBJ1-1; D remains ambiguous. Trimming shortened V by 1 base and J by 4 bases, and 13 bases separated the two germline ends. From germline, CDR1 is SGHAT and CDR2 FQNNGV. The CDR3 is 15 residues long. In DNA, the CDR3 is TGTGCCAGCAGCTTAGTTGAACGAATGAGCACTGAAGCTTTCTTT. It translates to CASSLVERMSTEAFF.